This record concerns one T cell receptor beta chain sequence. Its antigen remains unidentified. V was clipped by 4 bases and J by 3 bases, with 7 bases between them. This CDR3 is 12 amino acids long. Germline V gives CDR1 GTSNPN, CDR2 SVGIG (reference sequence). A single heparinised blood sample, averaging approximately 100 mL, was obtained per donor. The data belong to a study of beta chain features in type 1 diabetes. Study-wide results and caveats: For Type 1 diabetes patients, all four CD4+ subsets carried TCRB CDR3s that were moderately but significantly shorter.

Expressed TCRB transcripts were sequenced because the isolated RNA had all been reverse transcribed beforehand. TCRdb's table, derived via immunoSEQ multiplex PCR, lists solely in-frame clones and lacks some. The sample holds 300,000 to 350,000 clones; 11% to 15% are singletons and the top ten take 6.7%. The sequence was obtained from a man under 40 in good health. The sample comprised central memory CD4+ T cells from blood. V gene TRBV30 combines with J gene TRBJ1-5; D is unclear. DNA for the CDR3: TGTGCCTGGACGCTTGACAATCAGCCCCAGCATTTT. It codes for CAWTLDNQPQHF.